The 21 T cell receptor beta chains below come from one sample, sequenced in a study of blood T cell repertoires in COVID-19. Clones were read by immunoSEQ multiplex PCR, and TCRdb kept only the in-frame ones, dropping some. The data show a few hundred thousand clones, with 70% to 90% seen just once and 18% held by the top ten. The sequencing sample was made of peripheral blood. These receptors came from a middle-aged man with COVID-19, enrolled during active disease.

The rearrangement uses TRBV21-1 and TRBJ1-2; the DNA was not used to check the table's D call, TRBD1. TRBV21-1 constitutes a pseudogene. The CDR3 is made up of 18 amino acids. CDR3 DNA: TGTGCCAGCAGCAAAGACTCGCGGACAGGGCTAACTTCGTATGGCTACACCTTC. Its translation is CASSKDSRTGLTSYGYTF.

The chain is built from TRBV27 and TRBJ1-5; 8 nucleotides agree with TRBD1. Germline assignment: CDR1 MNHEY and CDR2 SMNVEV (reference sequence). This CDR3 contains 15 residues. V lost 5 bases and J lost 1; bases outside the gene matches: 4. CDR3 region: CASSPRQGSNQPQHF. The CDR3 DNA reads TGTGCCAGCAGTCCTAGACAGGGGAGCAATCAGCCCCAGCATTTT.

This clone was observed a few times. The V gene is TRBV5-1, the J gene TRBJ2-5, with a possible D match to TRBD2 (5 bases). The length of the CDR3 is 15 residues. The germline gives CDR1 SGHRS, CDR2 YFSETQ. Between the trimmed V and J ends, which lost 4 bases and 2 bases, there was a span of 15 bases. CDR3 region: CASSPGGLLQETQYF. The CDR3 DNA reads TGCGCCAGCAGCCCCGGCGGACTCCTACAAGAGACCCAGTACTTC.

CDR3 region: CAMTSGRTGELFF. CDR3 sequence (DNA): TGTGCCATGACTAGCGGGAGGACCGGGGAGCTGTTTTTT. The V gene is TRBV2, the J gene TRBJ2-2; TRBD2 aligns across 13 bases. There are 13 residues in the CDR3. Looked up from germline, CDR1 is SNHLY and CDR2 is FYNNEI. Trimming cost V 10 bases and J 5 bases; bases outside gene matches: 1. The whole variable domain, filled in from reference TRBV2 and TRBJ2-2, reads EPEVTQTPSHQVTQMGQEVILRCVPISNHLYFYWYRQILGQKVEFLVSFYNNEISEKSEIFDDQFSVERPDGSNFTLKIRSTKLEDSAMYFCAMTSGRTGELFFGEGSRLTVL.

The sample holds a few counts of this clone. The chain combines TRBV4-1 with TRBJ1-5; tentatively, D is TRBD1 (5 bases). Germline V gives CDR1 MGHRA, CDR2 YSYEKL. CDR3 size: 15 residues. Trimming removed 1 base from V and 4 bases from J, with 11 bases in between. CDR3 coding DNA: TGCGCCAGCAGCCAAGGGGTCGGGGGAAATCAGCCCCAGCATTTT. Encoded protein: CASSQGVGGNQPQHF.

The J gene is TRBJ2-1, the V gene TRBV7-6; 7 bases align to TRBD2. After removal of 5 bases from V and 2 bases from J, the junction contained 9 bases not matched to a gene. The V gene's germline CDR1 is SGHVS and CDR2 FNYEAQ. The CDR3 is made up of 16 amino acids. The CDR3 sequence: CASSPMGGGPYNEQFF. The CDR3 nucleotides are TGTGCCAGCAGCCCCATGGGCGGGGGACCCTACAATGAGCAGTTCTTC.

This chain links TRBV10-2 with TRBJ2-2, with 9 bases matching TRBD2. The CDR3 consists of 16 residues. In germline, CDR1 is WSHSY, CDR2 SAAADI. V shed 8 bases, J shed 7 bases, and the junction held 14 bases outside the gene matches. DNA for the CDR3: TGCGCCAGCGCCGCAGAGGCTAGCGGGGTTGGCGGGGAGCTGTTTTTT. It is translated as CASAAEASGVGGELFF.

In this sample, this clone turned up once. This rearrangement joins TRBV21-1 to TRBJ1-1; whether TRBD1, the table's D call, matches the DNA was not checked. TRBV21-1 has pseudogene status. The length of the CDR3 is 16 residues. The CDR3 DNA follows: TGTGCCAGCAGCGACCGGGACACCCGGCTGAACACTGAAGCTTTCTTT. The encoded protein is CASSDRDTRLNTEAFF.

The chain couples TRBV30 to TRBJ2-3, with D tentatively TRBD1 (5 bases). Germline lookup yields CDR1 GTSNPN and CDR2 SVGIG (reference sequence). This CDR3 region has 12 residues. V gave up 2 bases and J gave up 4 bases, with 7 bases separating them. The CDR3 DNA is TGTGCCTGGAGTTGGGGCGCAGATACGCAGTATTTT. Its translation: CAWSWGADTQYF.

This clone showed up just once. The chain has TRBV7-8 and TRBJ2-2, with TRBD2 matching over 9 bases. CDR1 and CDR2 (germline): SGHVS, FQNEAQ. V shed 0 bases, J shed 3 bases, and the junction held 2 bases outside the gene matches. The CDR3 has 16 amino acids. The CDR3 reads CASSLASGGYTGELFF. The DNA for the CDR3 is TGTGCCAGCAGCTTAGCCAGCGGGGGGTACACCGGGGAGCTGTTTTTT. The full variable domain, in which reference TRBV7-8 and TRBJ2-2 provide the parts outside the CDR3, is GAGVSQSPRYKVAKRGQDVALRCDPISGHVSLFWYQQALGQGPEFLTYFQNEAQLDKSGLPSDRFFAERPEGSVSTLKIQRTQQEDSAVYLCASSLASGGYTGELFFGEGSRLTVL.

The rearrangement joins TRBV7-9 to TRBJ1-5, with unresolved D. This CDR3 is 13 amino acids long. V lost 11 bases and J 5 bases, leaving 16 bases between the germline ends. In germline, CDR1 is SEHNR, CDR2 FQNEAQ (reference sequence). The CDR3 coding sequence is TGTGCCCCCCGGCGCGGGGTACATCAGCCCCAGCATTTT. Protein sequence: CAPRRGVHQPQHF. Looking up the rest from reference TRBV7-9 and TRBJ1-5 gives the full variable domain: DTGVSQNPRHKITKRGQNVTFRCDPISEHNRLYWYRQTLGQGPEFLTYFQNEAQLEKSRLLSDRFSAERPKGSFSTLEIQRTEQGDSAMYLCAPRRGVHQPQHFGDGTRLSIL.

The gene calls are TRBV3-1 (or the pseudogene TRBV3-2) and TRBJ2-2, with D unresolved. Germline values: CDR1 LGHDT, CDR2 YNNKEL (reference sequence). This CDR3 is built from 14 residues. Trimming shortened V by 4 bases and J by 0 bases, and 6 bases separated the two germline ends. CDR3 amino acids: CASSPPTNTGELFF. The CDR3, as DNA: TGTGCCAGCAGCCCCCCCACGAACACCGGGGAGCTGTTTTTT.

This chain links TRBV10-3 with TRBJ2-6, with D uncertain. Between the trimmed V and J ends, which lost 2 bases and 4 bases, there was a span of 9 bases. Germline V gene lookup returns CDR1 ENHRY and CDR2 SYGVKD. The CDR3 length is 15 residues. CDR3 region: CAISEQSFGANVLTF. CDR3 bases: TGTGCCATCAGTGAGCAGTCTTTCGGGGCCAACGTCCTGACTTTC.

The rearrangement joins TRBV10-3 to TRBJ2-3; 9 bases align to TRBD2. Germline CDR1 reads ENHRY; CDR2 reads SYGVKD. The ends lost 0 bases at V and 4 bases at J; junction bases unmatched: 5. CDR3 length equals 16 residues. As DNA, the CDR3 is TGTGCCATCAGTGAGTCTGCGGGAGGGCCCCCAGATACGCAGTATTTT. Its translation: CAISESAGGPPDTQYF.

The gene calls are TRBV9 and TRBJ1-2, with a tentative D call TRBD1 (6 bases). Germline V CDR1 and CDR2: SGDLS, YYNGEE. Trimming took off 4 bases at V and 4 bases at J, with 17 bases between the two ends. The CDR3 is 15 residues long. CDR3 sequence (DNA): TGTGCCAGCAGCCGACCGGGACACTCAGTCTATGGCTACACCTTC. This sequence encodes CASSRPGHSVYGYTF.

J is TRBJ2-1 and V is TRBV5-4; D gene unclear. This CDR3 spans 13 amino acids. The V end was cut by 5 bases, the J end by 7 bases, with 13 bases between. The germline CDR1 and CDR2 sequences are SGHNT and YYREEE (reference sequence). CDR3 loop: CASRVSFENEQFF. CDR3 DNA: TGTGCCAGCAGGGTTAGTTTTGAGAATGAGCAGTTCTTC. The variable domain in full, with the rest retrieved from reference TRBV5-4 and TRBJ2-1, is ETGVTQSPTHLIKTRGQQVTLRCSSQSGHNTVSWYQQALGQGPQFIFQYYREEENGRGNFPPRFSGLQFPNYSSELNVNALELDDSALYLCASRVSFENEQFFGPGTRLTVL.

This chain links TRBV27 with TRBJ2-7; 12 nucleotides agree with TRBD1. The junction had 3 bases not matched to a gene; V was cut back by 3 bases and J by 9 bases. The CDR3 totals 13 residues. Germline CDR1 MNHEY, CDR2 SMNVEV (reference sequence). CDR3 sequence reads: CASSLGTGGGQYF. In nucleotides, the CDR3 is TGTGCCAGCAGTTTGGGGACAGGGGGCGGGCAGTACTTC.

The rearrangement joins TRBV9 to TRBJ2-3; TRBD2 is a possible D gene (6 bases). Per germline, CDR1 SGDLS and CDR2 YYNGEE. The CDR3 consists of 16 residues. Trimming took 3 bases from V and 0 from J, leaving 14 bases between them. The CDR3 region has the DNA TGTGCCAGCAGCGCAGTCGGGACTCAAAGCACAGATACGCAGTATTTT. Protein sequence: CASSAVGTQSTDTQYF.

The CDR3 bases are TGTGCCAGCAGCCTACTAGACACGAACACCGGGGAGCTGTTTTTT. Its protein product is CASSLLDTNTGELFF. The chain recombines TRBV6-5 with TRBJ2-2, with TRBD2 as a possible D gene (5 bases). Trimming pared 6 bases from V and 0 bases from J, leaving 11 bases between. The CDR3 is made up of 15 amino acids. CDR1 and CDR2 (germline): MNHEY, SVGAGI.

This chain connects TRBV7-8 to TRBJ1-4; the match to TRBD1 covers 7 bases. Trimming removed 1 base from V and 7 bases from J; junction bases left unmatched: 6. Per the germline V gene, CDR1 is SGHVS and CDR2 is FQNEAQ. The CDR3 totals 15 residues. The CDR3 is CASSLVGGAVEKLFF. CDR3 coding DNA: TGTGCCAGCAGCTTAGTAGGGGGCGCGGTTGAAAAACTGTTTTTT.

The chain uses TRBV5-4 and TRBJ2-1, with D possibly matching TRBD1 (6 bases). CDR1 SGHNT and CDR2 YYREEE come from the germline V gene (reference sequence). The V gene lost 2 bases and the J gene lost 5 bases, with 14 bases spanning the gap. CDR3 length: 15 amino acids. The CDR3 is CASSLQGAGNNEQFF. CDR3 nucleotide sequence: TGTGCCAGCAGCTTACAGGGAGCAGGGAACAATGAGCAGTTCTTC.